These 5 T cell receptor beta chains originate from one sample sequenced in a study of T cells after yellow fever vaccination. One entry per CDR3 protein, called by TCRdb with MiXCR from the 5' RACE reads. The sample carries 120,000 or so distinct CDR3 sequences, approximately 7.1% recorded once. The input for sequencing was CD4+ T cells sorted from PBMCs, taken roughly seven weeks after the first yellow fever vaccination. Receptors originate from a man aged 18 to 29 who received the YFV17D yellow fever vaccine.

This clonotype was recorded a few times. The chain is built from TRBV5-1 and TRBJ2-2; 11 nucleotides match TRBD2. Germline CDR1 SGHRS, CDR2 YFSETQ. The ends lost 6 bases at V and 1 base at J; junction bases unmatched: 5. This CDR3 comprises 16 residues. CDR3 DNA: TGCGCCAGCAAACGACTAGCGGGGTTGAACACCGGGGAGCTGTTTTTT. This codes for CASKRLAGLNTGELFF.

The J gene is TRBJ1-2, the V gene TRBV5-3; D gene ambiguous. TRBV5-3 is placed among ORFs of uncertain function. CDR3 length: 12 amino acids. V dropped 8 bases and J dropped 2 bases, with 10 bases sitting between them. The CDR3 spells CARGPGNYGYTF. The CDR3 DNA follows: TGTGCCAGGGGCCCCGGGAACTATGGCTACACCTTC.

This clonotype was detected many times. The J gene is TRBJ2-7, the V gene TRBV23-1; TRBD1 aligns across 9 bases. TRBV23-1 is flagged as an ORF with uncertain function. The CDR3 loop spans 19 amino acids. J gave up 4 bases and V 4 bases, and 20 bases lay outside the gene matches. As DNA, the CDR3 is TGCGCCAGCAGTCCAACCCCGGGAATGTTGGGACAGGGTATATACGAGCAGTACTTC. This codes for CASSPTPGMLGQGIYEQYF.

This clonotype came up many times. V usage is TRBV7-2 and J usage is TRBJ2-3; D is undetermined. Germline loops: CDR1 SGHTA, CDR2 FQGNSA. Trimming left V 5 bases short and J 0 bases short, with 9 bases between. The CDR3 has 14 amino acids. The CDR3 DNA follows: TGTGCCAGCAGCAAGGAGCCTAGCACAGATACGCAGTATTTT. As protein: CASSKEPSTDTQYF.

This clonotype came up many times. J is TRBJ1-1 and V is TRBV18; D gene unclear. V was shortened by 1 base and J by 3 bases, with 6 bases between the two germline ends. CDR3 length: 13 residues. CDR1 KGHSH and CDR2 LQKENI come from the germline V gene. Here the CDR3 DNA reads TGTGCCAGCTCACCACAGGACGACACTGAAGCTTTCTTT. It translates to CASSPQDDTEAFF.